Shown below are 17 T cell receptor beta chains from a single sample sequenced in a study of cytomegalovirus exposure and HLA in healthy donors. PCR was performed using 60 Vbeta and 13 Jbeta primers. Some clones are missing from TCRdb's copy, which holds only in-frame ones; the method was immunoSEQ multiplex PCR. The sample lists 150,000 to 200,000 clones, less than 80% occurring once. Sequenced: PBMCs. These receptors all stem from a woman in her thirties in good health and CMV-seropositive.

The J gene is TRBJ2-2, the V gene TRBV9; the match to TRBD1 covers 7 bases. Trimming at V came to 1 base and at J to 1 base, leaving 7 bases not matched to a gene. From germline, CDR1 is SGDLS and CDR2 YYNGEE. The CDR3 covers 17 residues. CDR3 coding DNA: TGTGCCAGCAGCGTACAATACAGGGGATTGAACACCGGGGAGCTGTTTTTT. Protein product: CASSVQYRGLNTGELFF.

V and J are TRBV18 and TRBJ1-2; TRBD1 is a possible D gene (5 bases). Trimming took 2 bases from V and 7 from J, leaving 8 bases between them. Germline-derived CDR1 and CDR2 are KGHSH and LQKENI. There are 12 residues in the CDR3. CDR3 sequence: CASSPDTGGYTF. CDR3 in DNA: TGTGCCAGCTCACCAGATACAGGTGGCTACACCTTC.

This clone has more than one count but fewer than ten. The chain joins TRBV2 to TRBJ2-5, with 8 bases identical to TRBD1. Germline V CDR1 and CDR2: SNHLY, FYNNEI. This CDR3 comprises 14 residues. After removal of 4 bases from V and 5 bases from J, the junction contained 6 bases not matched to a gene. CDR3 protein: CASSGTGTRETQYF. DNA of the CDR3: TGTGCCAGCAGTGGGACAGGGACGAGGGAGACCCAGTACTTC.

This chain links TRBV6-5 with TRBJ2-1, with D perhaps TRBD2 (6 bases). Germline CDR1 MNHEY, CDR2 SVGAGI. V was trimmed by 6 bases and J by 6 bases, leaving 18 bases between them. The CDR3 has 15 residues. CDR3 nucleotide sequence: TGTGCCAGCAGCCCCCTTACTAGCTTCAGCAATGAGCAGTTCTTC. Its translation is CASSPLTSFSNEQFF.

The rearrangement uses TRBV30 and TRBJ2-7; TRBD1 agrees at 8 bases. The CDR3 consists of 14 residues. Losses at the gene ends were 1 base for V and 4 bases for J; bases not matched to a gene: 6. Germline CDR1 and CDR2: GTSNPN and SVGIG (reference sequence). The CDR3 DNA sequence: TGTGCCTGGAGTGAGGTGTACAGGGGGTACGAGCAGTACTTC. Translating it yields CAWSEVYRGYEQYF.

The gene calls are TRBV4-2 and TRBJ2-3; 14 bases match TRBD2. Trimming cost V 5 bases and J 5 bases; bases outside gene matches: 0. Germline values: CDR1 LGHNA, CDR2 YNFKEQ. CDR3 size: 14 residues. CDR3 bases: TGTGCCAGCAGCGGACTAGCGGGAGGAGATACGCAGTATTTT. It codes for CASSGLAGGDTQYF.

This clone was observed once. The chain uses TRBV19 and TRBJ1-2; 7 nucleotides match TRBD1. Per germline, CDR1 LNHDA and CDR2 SQIVND (reference sequence). The CDR3 runs to 12 residues. After removal of 8 bases from V and 2 bases from J, the junction contained 2 bases not matched to a gene. The chain's CDR3 is CASETGNYGYTF. CDR3 nucleotide sequence: TGTGCCAGTGAGACAGGGAACTATGGCTACACCTTC.

This clone was observed a single time. The V call is TRBV6-5, the J call TRBJ1-2, with D perhaps TRBD1 (6 bases). V dropped 5 bases and J dropped 3 bases, with 16 bases sitting between them. CDR1 MNHEY and CDR2 SVGAGI come from the germline V gene. This CDR3 contains 15 residues. The CDR3 loop reads CASSNTGFRYYGYTF. CDR3 DNA: TGTGCCAGCAGTAACACAGGGTTTCGGTACTATGGCTACACCTTC.

The chain has TRBV4-3 and TRBJ2-2, with D maybe TRBD2 (7 bases). The CDR3 spans 18 residues. Germline CDR1 reads LGHNA; CDR2 reads YSLEER. The V end lost 0 bases, the J end lost 3 bases, and 17 bases lay between the germline ends. The CDR3 DNA follows: TGCGCCAGCAGCCAAGAATTTGCGGGGGCGCGACACACCGGGGAGCTGTTTTTT. This translates into CASSQEFAGARHTGELFF.

This clone was found a few times. This rearrangement joins TRBV4-3 to TRBJ1-5, with D perhaps TRBD1 (5 bases). CDR1 and CDR2 from the germline V gene are LGHNA and YSLEER. This CDR3 spans 13 amino acids. The ends were cut back, 3 bases at V and 8 bases at J, with 11 bases in the middle. The CDR3 region is CASSHGRGEPQHF. The CDR3 DNA reads TGCGCCAGCAGCCATGGGAGGGGTGAGCCCCAGCATTTT.

CDR3 sequence reads: CASSLAAGGANVLTF. DNA for the CDR3: TGTGCCAGCAGCTTGGCGGCGGGCGGGGCCAACGTCCTGACTTTC. This rearrangement joins TRBV7-6 to TRBJ2-6, with D maybe TRBD2 (5 bases). Deletions cut 3 bases from V and 4 bases from J, with 10 bases between. The CDR3 runs 15 residues. Germline V gene sequence: CDR1 SGHVS, CDR2 FNYEAQ.

The V gene is TRBV11-3, the J gene TRBJ2-1; TRBD2 aligns across 8 bases. This CDR3 has 16 residues. Germline V gives CDR1 SGHNT, CDR2 YENEEA. J was trimmed by 1 base and V by 8 bases; bases with no gene match: 10. The CDR3 DNA sequence: TGTGCCAGCGGACGCCGTGCTAGCGGGTCCTACAATGAGCAGTTCTTC. Translated: CASGRRASGSYNEQFF.

The J gene is TRBJ2-7, the V gene TRBV19, with TRBD1 identical over 8 bases. V was clipped by 3 bases and J by 0 bases; unmatched bases: 4. CDR1 and CDR2 (germline): LNHDA, SQIVND (reference sequence). This CDR3 has 15 residues. CDR3 in amino acids: CASSISGTGSYEQYF. CDR3 nucleotides: TGTGCCAGTAGTATTTCCGGGACAGGCTCCTACGAGCAGTACTTC.

V usage is TRBV29-1 and J usage is TRBJ2-1; 8 bases line up with TRBD2. Germline lookup yields CDR1 SQVTM and CDR2 ANQGSEA. The junction had 7 bases not matched to a gene; V was cut back by 4 bases and J by 2 bases. This CDR3 comprises 15 residues. This CDR3 is CSVGRLARPYNEQFF. CDR3 nucleotides: TGCAGCGTTGGGCGACTAGCGAGACCCTACAATGAGCAGTTCTTC.

The V call is TRBV9, the J call TRBJ2-2, with 8 bases aligning to TRBD2. Germline V gene sequence: CDR1 SGDLS, CDR2 YYNGEE. Germline trimming cut 2 bases from V and 4 bases from J; bases unmatched to any gene: 10. This CDR3 spans 17 amino acids. CDR3 nucleotides: TGTGCCAGCAGCGTTAGCGGGAATGGTTTTATCACCGGGGAGCTGTTTTTT. It encodes CASSVSGNGFITGELFF.

In its sample, this clone was seen a few times. The chain links TRBV6-1 to TRBJ1-2, with TRBD1 matching over 11 bases. The CDR3 covers 15 residues. Unmatched junction bases numbered 11, after V lost 6 bases and J lost 8 bases. CDR1 MNHNS and CDR2 SASEGT come from the germline V gene. The CDR3 sequence is CASRSLPGQGEGYTF. As DNA, the CDR3 is TGTGCCAGCAGATCTTTACCGGGACAGGGGGAAGGCTACACCTTC.

The chain uses TRBV6-1 and TRBJ2-3; TRBD2 agrees at 10 bases. V was clipped by 3 bases and J by 4 bases; unmatched bases: 7. The CDR3 length is 16 residues. Germline values: CDR1 MNHNS, CDR2 SASEGT. For the CDR3, the DNA is TGTGCCAGCAGTGAGGTCGAGCGGGAGGGTGCAGATACGCAGTATTTT. Amino acids: CASSEVEREGADTQYF.